These T cell receptor beta chains were read from a single sample in a study of PD-1 blockade in classical Hodgkin lymphoma. Profiling relied on immunoSEQ multiplex PCR, and the TCRdb table lists in-frame clones only, not all of them. Found here are 150,000 or so clones, around 73% of them singletons; the top ten hold 9.2%. The source was peripheral blood mononuclear cells (PBMCs), collected before the second cycle of nivolumab. The receptors here all came from a human donor with classical Hodgkin lymphoma. The CDR3 runs from the conserved cysteine through the conserved F or W. Fields, in order: J gene, D gene, clone size, V gene, CDR3 protein, CDR3 DNA. The D gene is left open where the match is weak. The size entry is marked missing in some rows and otherwise reads once, few, many or a size class.

>TRBJ1-2|-|-|TRBV2
CASSDGELGYTF
TGTGCCAGCAGTGATGGGGAACTTGGCTACACCTTC
>TRBJ2-1|-|-|TRBV10-3
CAISGGGPGRDEQFF
TGTGCCATCAGTGGGGGGGGCCCGGGCCGCGATGAGCAGTTCTTC
>TRBJ1-2|-|few|TRBV28
CASSLGGPLAGGYTF
TGTGCCAGCAGTTTGGGGGGTCCACTGGCGGGTGGCTACACCTTC
>TRBJ2-7|TRBD2|-|TRBV27
CASSFLRGGAPYEQYF
TGTGCCAGCAGTTTCCTCCGGGGGGGGGCCCCCTACGAGCAGTACTTC
>TRBJ1-1|-|once|TRBV2
CASRGGRGDTEAFF
TGTGCCAGCAGGGGGGGGCGCGGGGACACTGAAGCTTTCTTT
>TRBJ1-1|-|few|TRBV7-9
CASSLTGVGTEAFF
TGTGCCAGCAGCTTAACGGGGGTTGGCACTGAAGCTTTCTTT
>TRBJ1-3|TRBD1|-|TRBV7-2
CASSWDRSGNTIYF
TGTGCCAGCAGCTGGGACAGGTCTGGAAACACCATATATTTT
>TRBJ1-2|-|-|TRBV7-3
CASSPAGGLGYGYTF
TGTGCCAGCAGCCCGGCCGGGGGGCTTGGCTATGGCTACACCTTC
>TRBJ2-3|-|-|TRBV18
CASLPMVSGTDTQYF
TGTGCCAGCTTACCGATGGTCTCGGGCACAGATACGCAGTATTTT
>TRBJ2-1|TRBD2|-|TRBV6-5
CASSPGLAGAGEQFF
TGTGCCAGCAGCCCGGGACTAGCGGGAGCGGGTGAGCAGTTCTTC
>TRBJ1-5|TRBD1|-|TRBV4-1
CASSQEDRAYSNQPQHF
TGCGCCAGCAGCCAAGAGGACAGGGCTTATAGCAATCAGCCCCAGCATTTT
>TRBJ1-5|-|-|TRBV2
CASSEEVNQPQHF
TGTGCCAGCAGTGAAGAGGTGAATCAGCCCCAGCATTTT
>TRBJ2-5|-|once|TRBV6-1
CASSEAQLAMETQYF
TGTGCCAGCAGTGAAGCACAGCTAGCGATGGAGACCCAGTACTTC
>TRBJ1-5|-|-|TRBV18
CASSPQGRSNQPQHF
TGTGCCAGCTCACCCCAGGGACGGAGCAATCAGCCCCAGCATTTT
>TRBJ2-2|-|-|TRBV5-6
CASRGLNTGELFF
TGTGCCAGCAGGGGCCTAAACACCGGGGAGCTGTTTTTT
>TRBJ1-4|TRBD1|-|TRBV29-1
CSVLGQGAEKLFF
TGCAGCGTTCTGGGACAGGGGGCGGAAAAACTGTTTTTT
>TRBJ2-2|TRBD2|-|TRBV9
CASSVDGWSLAGALNTGELFF
TGTGCCAGCAGCGTAGACGGGTGGTCACTAGCGGGGGCCCTGAACACCGGGGAGCTGTTTTTT
>TRBJ2-1|TRBD2|-|TRBV7-2
CASSLTSGRYNEQFF
TGTGCCAGCAGCTTGACTAGCGGGAGATACAATGAGCAGTTCTTC
>TRBJ2-3|-|few|TRBV20-1
CSAGRPDTQYF
TGCAGTGCAGGGAGGCCAGATACGCAGTATTTT
>TRBJ2-7|TRBD1|-|TRBV6-5
CASSLEDRVYDEQYF
TGTGCCAGCAGCCTCGAGGACAGGGTTTACGACGAGCAGTACTTC
>TRBJ2-5|-|once|TRBV9
CASSVESSAETQYF
TGTGCCAGCAGCGTAGAATCAAGCGCGGAGACCCAGTACTTC
>TRBJ1-1|-|-|TRBV5-4
CASSFSSEAFF
TGTGCCAGCAGCTTCTCTTCTGAAGCTTTCTTT
>TRBJ2-7|-|-|TRBV7-2
CASSLPKVQGAAYEQYF
TGTGCCAGCAGCTTACCTAAGGTACAGGGTGCCGCCTACGAGCAGTACTTC
>TRBJ2-7|TRBD2|-|TRBV4-2
CASSQETSGQYAYEQYF
TGTGCCAGCAGCCAGGAAACTAGCGGGCAATATGCCTACGAGCAGTACTTC
>TRBJ1-4|-|-|TRBV7-9
CASRGGQGTNEKLFF
TGTGCCAGCAGAGGCGGGCAAGGAACTAATGAAAAACTGTTTTTT
>TRBJ2-3|TRBD2|-|TRBV5-6
CASSAGLAVYTQYF
TGTGCCAGCAGCGCGGGACTAGCGGTTTATACGCAGTATTTT
>TRBJ2-1|TRBD1|-|TRBV7-3
CASSLSRGQYNEQFF
TGTGCCAGCAGCTTAAGCCGGGGACAGTACAATGAGCAGTTCTTC
>TRBJ1-2|-|-|TRBV2
CASTQGTYGYTF
TGTGCCAGTACACAGGGAACCTATGGCTACACCTTC
>TRBJ2-3|-|-|TRBV5-4
CASSLVARRGADTQYF
TGTGCCAGCAGCTTGGTGGCGCGGAGGGGGGCAGATACGCAGTATTTT
>TRBJ2-1|TRBD2|-|TRBV2
CASRPGLPGDEQFF
TGTGCCAGCAGGCCGGGACTACCGGGCGATGAGCAGTTCTTC
>TRBJ2-1|-|-|TRBV7-3
CASSLDSYNEQFF
TGTGCCAGTTCTTTAGATTCCTACAATGAGCAGTTCTTC
>TRBJ2-7|TRBD2|-|TRBV7-3
CASSLFSSGVYEQYF
TGTGCCAGCAGCTTATTTTCTAGCGGGGTCTACGAGCAGTACTTC
>TRBJ2-1|TRBD2|once|TRBV5-4
CASSLELAGADEQFF
TGTGCCAGCAGCTTGGAACTAGCGGGGGCAGATGAGCAGTTCTTC
>TRBJ1-5|-|-|TRBV28
CASSLGSNQPQHF
TGTGCCAGCAGTTTGGGTAGCAATCAGCCCCAGCATTTT
>TRBJ2-7|-|-|TRBV6-5
CASSYGDSYEQYF
TGTGCCAGCAGTTATGGGGACTCGTACGAGCAGTACTTC